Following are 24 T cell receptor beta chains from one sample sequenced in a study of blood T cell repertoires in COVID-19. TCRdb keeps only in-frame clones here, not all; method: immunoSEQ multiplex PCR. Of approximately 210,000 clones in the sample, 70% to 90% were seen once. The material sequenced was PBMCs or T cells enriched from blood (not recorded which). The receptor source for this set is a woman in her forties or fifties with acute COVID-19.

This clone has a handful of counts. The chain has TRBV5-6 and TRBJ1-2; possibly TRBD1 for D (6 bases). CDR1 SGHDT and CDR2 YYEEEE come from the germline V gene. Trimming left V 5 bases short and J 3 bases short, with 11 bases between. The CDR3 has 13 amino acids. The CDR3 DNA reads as TGTGCCAGCAGGCCGGACAGCTACTATGGCTACACCTTC. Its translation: CASRPDSYYGYTF.

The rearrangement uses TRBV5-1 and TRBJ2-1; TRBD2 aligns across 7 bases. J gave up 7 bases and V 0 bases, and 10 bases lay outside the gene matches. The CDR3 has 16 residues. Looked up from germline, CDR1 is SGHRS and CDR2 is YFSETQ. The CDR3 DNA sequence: TGCGCCAGCAGCTTGGCGGGTCTAGCGGTGACGAATGAGCAGTTCTTC. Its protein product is CASSLAGLAVTNEQFF.

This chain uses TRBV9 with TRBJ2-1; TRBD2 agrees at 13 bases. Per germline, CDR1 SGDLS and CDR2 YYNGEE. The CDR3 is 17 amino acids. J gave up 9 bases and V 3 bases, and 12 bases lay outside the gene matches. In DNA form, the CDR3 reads TGTGCCAGCAGCGCCCAGAGGGGACTAGCGGGAAGGGGTGAGCAGTTCTTC. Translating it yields CASSAQRGLAGRGEQFF. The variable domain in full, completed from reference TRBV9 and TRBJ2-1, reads DSGVTQTPKHLITATGQRVTLRCSPRSGDLSVYWYQQSLDQGLQFLIQYYNGEERAKGNILERFSAQQFPDLHSELNLSSLELGDSALYFCASSAQRGLAGRGEQFFGPGTRLTVL.

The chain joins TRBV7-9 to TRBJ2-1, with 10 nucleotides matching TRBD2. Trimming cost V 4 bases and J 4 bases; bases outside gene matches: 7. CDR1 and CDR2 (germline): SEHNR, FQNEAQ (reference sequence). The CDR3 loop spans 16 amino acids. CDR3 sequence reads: CASSSSGTSVYNEQFF. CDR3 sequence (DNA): TGTGCCAGCAGCTCTTCCGGGACTAGCGTATACAATGAGCAGTTCTTC.

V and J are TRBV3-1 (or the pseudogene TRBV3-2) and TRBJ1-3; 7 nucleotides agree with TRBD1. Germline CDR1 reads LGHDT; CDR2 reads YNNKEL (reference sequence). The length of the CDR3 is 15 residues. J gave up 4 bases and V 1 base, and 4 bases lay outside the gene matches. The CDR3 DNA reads TGTGCCAGCAGCCAAGGTACAGGGGAGGGAAACACCATATATTTT. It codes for CASSQGTGEGNTIYF.

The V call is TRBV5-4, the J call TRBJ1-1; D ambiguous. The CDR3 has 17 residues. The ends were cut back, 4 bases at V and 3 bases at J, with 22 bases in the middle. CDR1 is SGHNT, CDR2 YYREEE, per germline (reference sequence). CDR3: CASSADGGYPGHTEAFF. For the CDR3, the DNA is TGTGCCAGCAGCGCCGACGGCGGGTACCCTGGGCACACTGAAGCTTTCTTT.

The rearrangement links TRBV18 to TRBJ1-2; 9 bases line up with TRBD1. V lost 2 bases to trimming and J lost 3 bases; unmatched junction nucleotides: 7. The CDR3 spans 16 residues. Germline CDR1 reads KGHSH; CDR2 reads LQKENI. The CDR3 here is CASSPGGGQGYYGYTF. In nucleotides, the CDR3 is TGTGCCAGCTCACCAGGAGGGGGACAGGGCTACTATGGCTACACCTTC.

For the CDR3, the DNA is TGTGCCAGCAGCCAAGACCGGGGTCACACTGAAGCTTTCTTT. Encoded protein: CASSQDRGHTEAFF. V usage is TRBV4-2 and J usage is TRBJ1-1; D is undetermined. The CDR3 runs 14 residues. With 0 bases removed from V and 3 bases from J, the gap between germline ends came to 8 bases. Germline V gene sequence: CDR1 LGHNA, CDR2 YNFKEQ.

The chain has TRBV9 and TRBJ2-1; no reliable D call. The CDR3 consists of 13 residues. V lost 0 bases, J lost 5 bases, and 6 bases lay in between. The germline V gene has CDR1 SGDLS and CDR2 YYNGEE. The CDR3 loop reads CASSVGVNNEQFF. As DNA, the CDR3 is TGTGCCAGCAGCGTAGGAGTGAACAATGAGCAGTTCTTC.

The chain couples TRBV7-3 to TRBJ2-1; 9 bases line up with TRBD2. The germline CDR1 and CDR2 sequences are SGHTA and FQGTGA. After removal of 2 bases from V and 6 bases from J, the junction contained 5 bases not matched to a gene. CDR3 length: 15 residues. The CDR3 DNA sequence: TGTGCCAGCAGCTTATTAGCGGGAGTTGCCAATGAGCAGTTCTTC. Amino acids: CASSLLAGVANEQFF.

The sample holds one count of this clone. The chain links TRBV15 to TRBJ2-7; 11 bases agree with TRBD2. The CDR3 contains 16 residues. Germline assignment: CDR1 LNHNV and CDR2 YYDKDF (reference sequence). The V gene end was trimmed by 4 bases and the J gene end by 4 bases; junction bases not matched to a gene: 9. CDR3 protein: CATSTHVAGGRYEQYF. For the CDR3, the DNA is TGTGCCACCAGCACCCACGTAGCGGGAGGGAGATACGAGCAGTACTTC.

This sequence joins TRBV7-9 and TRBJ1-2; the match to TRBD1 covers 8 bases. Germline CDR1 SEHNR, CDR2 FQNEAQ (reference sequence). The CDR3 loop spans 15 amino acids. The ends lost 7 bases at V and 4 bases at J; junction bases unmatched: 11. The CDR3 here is CASTTLGTGSYGYTF. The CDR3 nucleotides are TGTGCCAGCACCACTTTGGGGACAGGATCCTATGGCTACACCTTC.

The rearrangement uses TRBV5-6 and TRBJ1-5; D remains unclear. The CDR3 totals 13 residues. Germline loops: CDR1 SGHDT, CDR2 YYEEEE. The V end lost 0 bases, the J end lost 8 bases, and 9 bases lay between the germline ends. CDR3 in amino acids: CASSLGVGEPQHF. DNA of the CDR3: TGTGCCAGCAGCTTGGGGGTGGGAGAGCCCCAGCATTTT.

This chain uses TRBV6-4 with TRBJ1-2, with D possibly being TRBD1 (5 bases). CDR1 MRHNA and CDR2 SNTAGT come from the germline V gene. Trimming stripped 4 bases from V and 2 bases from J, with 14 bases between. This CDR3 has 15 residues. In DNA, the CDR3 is TGTGCCAGCAGTGTGTCAGGGCAGGCCAACTATGGCTACACCTTC. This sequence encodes CASSVSGQANYGYTF.

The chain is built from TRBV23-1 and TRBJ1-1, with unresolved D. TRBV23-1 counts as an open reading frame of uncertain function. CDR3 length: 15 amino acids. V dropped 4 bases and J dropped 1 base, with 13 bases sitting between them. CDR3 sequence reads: CASSPKKTPNTEAFF. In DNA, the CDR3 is TGCGCCAGCAGTCCGAAGAAGACACCGAACACTGAAGCTTTCTTT.

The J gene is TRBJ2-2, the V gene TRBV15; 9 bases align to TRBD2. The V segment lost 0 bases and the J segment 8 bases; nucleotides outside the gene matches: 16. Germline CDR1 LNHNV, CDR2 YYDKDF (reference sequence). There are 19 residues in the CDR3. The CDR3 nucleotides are TGTGCCACCAGCAGAGATCATTTAGTAATTCGGCTAGCGGGAGGGGAGCTGTTTTTT. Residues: CATSRDHLVIRLAGGELFF.

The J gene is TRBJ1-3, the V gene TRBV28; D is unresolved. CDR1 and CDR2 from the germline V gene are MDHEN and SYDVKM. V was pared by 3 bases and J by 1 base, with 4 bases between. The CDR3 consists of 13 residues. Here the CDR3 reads CASSFQSGNTIYF. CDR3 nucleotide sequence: TGTGCCAGCAGTTTTCAGTCTGGAAACACCATATATTTT. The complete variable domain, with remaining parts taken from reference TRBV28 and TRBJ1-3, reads DVKVTQSSRYLVKRTGEKVFLECVQDMDHENMFWYRQDPGLGLRLIYFSYDVKMKEKGDIPEGYSVSREKKERFSLILESASTNQTSMYLCASSFQSGNTIYFGEGSWLTVV.

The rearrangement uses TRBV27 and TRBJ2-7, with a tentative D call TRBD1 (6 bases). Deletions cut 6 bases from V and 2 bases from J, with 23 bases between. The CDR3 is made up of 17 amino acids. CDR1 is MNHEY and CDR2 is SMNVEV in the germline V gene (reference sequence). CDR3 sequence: CASSPRPPGHFTYEQYF. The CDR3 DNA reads TGTGCCAGCAGCCCGCGGCCGCCGGGACACTTCACCTACGAGCAGTACTTC.

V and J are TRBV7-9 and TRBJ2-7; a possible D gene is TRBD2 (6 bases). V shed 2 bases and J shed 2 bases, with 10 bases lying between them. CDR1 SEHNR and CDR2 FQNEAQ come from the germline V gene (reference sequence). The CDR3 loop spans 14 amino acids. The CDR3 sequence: CASSLRDSPYEQYF. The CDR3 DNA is TGTGCCAGCAGCTTACGGGACTCGCCCTACGAGCAGTACTTC.

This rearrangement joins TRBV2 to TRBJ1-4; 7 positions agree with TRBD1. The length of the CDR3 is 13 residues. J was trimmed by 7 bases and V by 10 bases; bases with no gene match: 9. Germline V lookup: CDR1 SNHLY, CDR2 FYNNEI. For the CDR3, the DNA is TGTGCCACCACCGGGCAGGGGGGTGAAAAACTGTTTTTT. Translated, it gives CATTGQGGEKLFF.

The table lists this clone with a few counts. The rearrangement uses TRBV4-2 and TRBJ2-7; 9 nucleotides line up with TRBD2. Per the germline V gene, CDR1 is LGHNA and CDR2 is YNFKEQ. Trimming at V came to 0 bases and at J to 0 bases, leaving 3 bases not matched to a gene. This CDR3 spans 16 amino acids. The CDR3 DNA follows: TGTGCCAGCAGCCAAGAAGGGACTAGCAGCTCCTACGAGCAGTACTTC. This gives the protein CASSQEGTSSSYEQYF.

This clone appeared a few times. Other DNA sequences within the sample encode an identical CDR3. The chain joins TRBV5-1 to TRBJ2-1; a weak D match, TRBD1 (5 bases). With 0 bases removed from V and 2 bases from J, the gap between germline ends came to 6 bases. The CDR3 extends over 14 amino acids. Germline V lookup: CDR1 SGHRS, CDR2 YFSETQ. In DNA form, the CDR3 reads TGCGCCAGCAGCTTGGGGGGCCCCTACAATGAGCAGTTCTTC. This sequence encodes CASSLGGPYNEQFF.

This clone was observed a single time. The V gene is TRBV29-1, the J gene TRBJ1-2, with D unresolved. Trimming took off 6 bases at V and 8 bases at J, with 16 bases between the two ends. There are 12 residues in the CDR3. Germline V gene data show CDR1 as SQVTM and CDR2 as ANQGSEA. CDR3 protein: CSVLTPPGGYTF. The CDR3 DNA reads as TGCAGCGTCTTGACTCCTCCGGGAGGCTACACCTTC. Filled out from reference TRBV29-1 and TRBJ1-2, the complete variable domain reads SAVISQKPSRDICQRGTSLTIQCQVDSQVTMMFWYRQQPGQSLTLIATANQGSEATYESGFVIDKFPISRPNLTFSTLTVSNMSPEDSSIYLCSVLTPPGGYTFGSGTRLTVV.

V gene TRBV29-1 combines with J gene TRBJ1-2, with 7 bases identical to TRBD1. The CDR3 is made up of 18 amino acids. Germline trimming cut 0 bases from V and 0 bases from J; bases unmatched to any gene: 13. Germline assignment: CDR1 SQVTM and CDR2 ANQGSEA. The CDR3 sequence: CSVEDFPPPGQSNYGYTF. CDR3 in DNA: TGCAGCGTTGAAGATTTCCCCCCCCCGGGACAGTCTAACTATGGCTACACCTTC.